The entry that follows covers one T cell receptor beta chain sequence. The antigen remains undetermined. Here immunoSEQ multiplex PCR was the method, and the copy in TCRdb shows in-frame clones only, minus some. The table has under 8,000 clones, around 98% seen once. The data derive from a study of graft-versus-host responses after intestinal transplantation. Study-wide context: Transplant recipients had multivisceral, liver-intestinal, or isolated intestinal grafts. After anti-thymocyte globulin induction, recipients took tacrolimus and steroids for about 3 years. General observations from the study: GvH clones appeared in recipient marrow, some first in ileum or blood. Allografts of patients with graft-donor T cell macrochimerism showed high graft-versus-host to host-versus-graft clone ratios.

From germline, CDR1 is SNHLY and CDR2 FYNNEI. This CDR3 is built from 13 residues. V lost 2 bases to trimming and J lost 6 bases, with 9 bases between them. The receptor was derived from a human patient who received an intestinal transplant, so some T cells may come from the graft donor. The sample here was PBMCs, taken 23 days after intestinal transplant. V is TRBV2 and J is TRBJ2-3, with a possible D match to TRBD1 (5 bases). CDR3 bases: TGTGCCAGCAGTGAAACAGGTACGGATACGCAGTATTTT. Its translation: CASSETGTDTQYF. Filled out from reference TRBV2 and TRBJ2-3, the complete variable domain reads EPEVTQTPSHQVTQMGQEVILRCVPISNHLYFYWYRQILGQKVEFLVSFYNNEISEKSEIFDDQFSVERPDGSNFTLKIRSTKLEDSAMYFCASSETGTDTQYFGPGTRLTVL.